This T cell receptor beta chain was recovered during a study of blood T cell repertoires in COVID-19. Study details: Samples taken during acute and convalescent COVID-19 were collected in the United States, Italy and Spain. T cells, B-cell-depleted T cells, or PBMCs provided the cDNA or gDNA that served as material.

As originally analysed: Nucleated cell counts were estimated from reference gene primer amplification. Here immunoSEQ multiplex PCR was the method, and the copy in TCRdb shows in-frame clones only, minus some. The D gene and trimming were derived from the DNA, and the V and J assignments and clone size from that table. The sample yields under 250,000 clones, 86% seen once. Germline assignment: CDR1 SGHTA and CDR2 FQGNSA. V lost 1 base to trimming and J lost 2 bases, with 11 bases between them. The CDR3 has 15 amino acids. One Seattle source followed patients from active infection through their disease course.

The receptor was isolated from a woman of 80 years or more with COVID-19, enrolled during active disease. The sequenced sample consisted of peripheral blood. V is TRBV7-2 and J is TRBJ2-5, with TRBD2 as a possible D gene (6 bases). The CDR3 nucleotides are TGTGCCAGCAGCTTAGAGGCTAGCGAGCAAGAGACCCAGTACTTC. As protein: CASSLEASEQETQYF. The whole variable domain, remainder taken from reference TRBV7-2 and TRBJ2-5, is GAGVSQSPSNKVTEKGKDVELRCDPISGHTALYWYRQSLGQGLEFLIYFQGNSAPDKSGLPSDRFSAERTGGSVSTLTIQRTQQEDSAVYLCASSLEASEQETQYFGPGTRLLVL.